This T cell receptor beta chain comes out of a study of CD8 T cells in ankylosing spondylitis (dated by TCRdb to 2015 to 2018). Context from the whole study: T cell receptor beta repertoires were profiled in healthy donors and ankylosing spondylitis patients so that disease-linked TCR variants could be found. The full study cohort was made up of under 30 ankylosing spondylitis patients and about a hundred healthy donors. Samples of peripheral blood were taken, and for ankylosing spondylitis patients, synovial fluid was collected as well.

A remark on this clonotype: This receptor's antigen is unknown. No much larger clonotype is one base removed from it; base qualities were not supplied.

These reads were obtained on an Illumina HiSeq 2500. Quantitative 5'-RACE with molecular barcodes was used to prepare TCR beta libraries. As for the original processing: To identify disease-linked TCR variants, a new computational method was used, one built on a probabilistic model of VDJ rearrangement. In-frame beta chains were kept once TCRdb had trimmed the public reads at Q25 with fastp and called clones with MiXCR. One record per CDR3 amino acid sequence lists the most common genes and DNA. The V and J calls reflect TCRdb's pipeline rather than the authors' work. Across this sample there are about 250,000 distinct CDR3 sequences, with 32% seen only once. The ten biggest clones cover around 4% of the sample. Via the germline V gene, CDR1 is SGHDT and CDR2 YYEEEE. Its CDR3 holds 13 amino acids, cysteine through phenylalanine. Just the 39-base CDR3 DNA is kept, in frame starting at base 1. V loses 2 bases of germline sequence and J loses 10 bases, and the interval between the two ends is 15 bases.

The full study reports these points: The disease-linked clones had a CD8+ phenotype and were found at relatively low frequencies in peripheral blood. A TCR beta motif of eight highly homologous amino acid variants appeared characteristic of blood from ankylosing spondylitis patients. Some motif variants had previously been reported in the synovial fluid and blood of reactive arthritis patients, which suggests shared mechanisms of disease initiation. Significant enrichment of the disease-linked clones was reported in matched synovial fluid samples from ankylosing spondylitis patients.

Sample: blood, either unsorted or a sorted T cell fraction (not recorded which). This TCR came from a male donor with ankylosing spondylitis or in good health (not recorded which). Recombination joined TRBV5-6 with TRBJ2-5; the D region may be TRBD1 or TRBD2, each matching 6 bases equally. The DNA sequence is TGTGCCAGCAGCTTTCGGAACAGGGAGGACCAGTACTTC. It encodes CASSFRNREDQYF.